This T cell receptor beta chain was recorded in a study of molecular identifiers for immune sequencing clone quantification. Study conclusions and caveats: Underestimated sizes of highly expanded clones could result from identical TCR molecules that share a barcode.

The CDR3 totals 15 residues. Germline CDR1 SQVTM, CDR2 ANQGSEA. V was trimmed by 7 bases and J by 4 bases, leaving 22 bases between them. TCRdb recomputed calls from the PCR reads with MiXCR, one row per CDR3 protein. The table shows over 600,000 distinct CDR3 sequences, with about 20% occurring only once. In this sample, this clonotype turned up many times. No antigen is known for it. This TCR derives from a human donor in good health. Some libraries in this study had Jurkat cell RNA spiked in. Sequencing was carried out using naive CD8+ T cells from blood, with Jurkat cell RNA spiked in. Specified subset: FACS-sorted CD8+CD4-CCR7+CD45RA+ naive T cells. The chain uses TRBV29-1 and TRBJ2-5; D possibly uses TRBD1 or TRBD2 (6 bases each). CDR3 residues: CSALGGWLERETQYF. CDR3 nucleotide sequence: TGCAGCGCCCTGGGGGGCTGGCTAGAAAGAGAGACCCAGTACTTC. Based on the CDR3 plus reference TRBV29-1 and TRBJ2-5, the full variable domain is SAVISQKPSRDICQRGTSLTIQCQVDSQVTMMFWYRQQPGQSLTLIATANQGSEATYESGFVIDKFPISRPNLTFSTLTVSNMSPEDSSIYLCSALGGWLERETQYFGPGTRLLVL.